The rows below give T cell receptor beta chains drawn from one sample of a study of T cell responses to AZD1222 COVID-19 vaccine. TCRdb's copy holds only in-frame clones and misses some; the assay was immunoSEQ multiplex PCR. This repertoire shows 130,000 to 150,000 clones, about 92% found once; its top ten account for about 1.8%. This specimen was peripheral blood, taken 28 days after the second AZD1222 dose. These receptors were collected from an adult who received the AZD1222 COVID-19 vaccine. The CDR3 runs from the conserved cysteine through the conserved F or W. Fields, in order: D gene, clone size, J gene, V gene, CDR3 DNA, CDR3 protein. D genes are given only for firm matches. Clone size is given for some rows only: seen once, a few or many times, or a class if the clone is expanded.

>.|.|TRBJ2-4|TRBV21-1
TGTGCCAGCAGCAAGCTTTGCAGGGAGAACATTCAGTACTTC
CASSKLCRENIQYF
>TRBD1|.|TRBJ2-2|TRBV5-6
TGTGCCAGCAGCTTGGGGGGGACAGGGATTGGCACCGGGGAGCTGTTTTTT
CASSLGGTGIGTGELFF
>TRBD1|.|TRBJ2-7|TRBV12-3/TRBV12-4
TGTGCCAGCAGAGCAGGGGGCACCTACGAGCAGTACTTC
CASRAGGTYEQYF
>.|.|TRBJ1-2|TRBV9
TGTGCCAGCAGCTTTGGCTCGTATTTCGCCTTC
CASSFGSYFAF
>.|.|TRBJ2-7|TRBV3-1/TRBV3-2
TGTGCCAGCAGCCAAGACCACTTAACCTACGAGCAGTACTTC
CASSQDHLTYEQYF
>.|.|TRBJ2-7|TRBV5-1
TGCGCCAGCAGCCCCGGGGGAACGGACAACTACGAGCAGTACTTC
CASSPGGTDNYEQYF
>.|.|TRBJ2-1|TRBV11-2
TGTGCCAGCAGCGAAACCGGGGGTGAGCAGTTCTTC
CASSETGGEQFF
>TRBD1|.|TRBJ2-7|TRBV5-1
TGCGCCAGCAGCCCCGGAGGCACAGGGGGCGTTTCTAGGGAGCAGTACTTC
CASSPGGTGGVSREQYF
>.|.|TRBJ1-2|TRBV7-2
TGTGCCAGCAGCTTAGAGAGGGGTACGAACTATGGCTACACCTTC
CASSLERGTNYGYTF
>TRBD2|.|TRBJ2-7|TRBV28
TGTGCCAGCAGTTTCAGAGGGACTACCTACGAGCAGTACTTC
CASSFRGTTYEQYF
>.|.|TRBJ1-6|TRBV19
TGTGCCAGTAATTCTGGGGTGGGGAACAATTCACCCCTCCACTTT
CASNSGVGNNSPLHF
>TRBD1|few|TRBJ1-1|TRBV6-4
TGTGCCAGCAGTGCCGGGACAGGGATAGCTGAAGCTTTCTTT
CASSAGTGIAEAFF
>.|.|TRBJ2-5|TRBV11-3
TGTGCCAGCAGCTTTAGGAGTATACAAGAGACCCAGTACTTC
CASSFRSIQETQYF
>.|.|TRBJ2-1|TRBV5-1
TGCGCCAGCAGCTATACCGGGAATTACAATGAGCAGTTCTTC
CASSYTGNYNEQFF
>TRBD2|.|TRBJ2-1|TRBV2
TGTGCCAGCAGTGGATTAGCGGGAGGGTGGCCCAATGAGCAGTTCTTC
CASSGLAGGWPNEQFF
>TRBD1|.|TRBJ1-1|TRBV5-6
TGTGCCAGCAGTAATAGCCTACAGGGGAGGAACACTGAAGCTTTCTTT
CASSNSLQGRNTEAFF
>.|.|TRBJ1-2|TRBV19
TGTGCCAGTAGATCGACGAATGCGGGGAACTATGGCTACACCTTC
CASRSTNAGNYGYTF
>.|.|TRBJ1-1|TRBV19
TGTGCCAGTAGTTCATCAGGTTACACTGAAGCTTTCTTT
CASSSSGYTEAFF
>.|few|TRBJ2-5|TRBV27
TGTGCCAGCTGCCCCTACCGGACAAACCAAGAGACCCAGTACTTC
CASCPYRTNQETQYF
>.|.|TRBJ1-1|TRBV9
TGTGCCAGCAGCGTAGATGGGGGTACCACTGAAGCTTTCTTT
CASSVDGGTTEAFF
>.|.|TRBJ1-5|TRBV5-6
TGTGCCAGCAGCTTGGCCAGGGCCCAATGGGATCGCAATCAGCCCCAGCATTTT
CASSLARAQWDRNQPQHF
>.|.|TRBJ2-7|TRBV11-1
TGTGCCAGCCAACAGGCCGACGGCTACGAGCAGTACTTC
CASQQADGYEQYF
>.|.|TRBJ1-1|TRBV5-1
TGCGCCAGCAGCTTGGACAGGGTTGACACTGAAGCTTTCTTT
CASSLDRVDTEAFF
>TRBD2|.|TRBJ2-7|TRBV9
TGTGCCAGCAGCCCCAGTCCGGCTAGCGGGAACTACGAGCAGTACTTC
CASSPSPASGNYEQYF
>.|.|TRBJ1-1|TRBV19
TGTGCCAGTAGTAGCGGGGGTGGGGGACCGAACACTGAAGCTTTCTTT
CASSSGGGGPNTEAFF
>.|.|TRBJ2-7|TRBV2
TGTGCCAGCAGGGACTGGGTCGAGCAGTACTTC
CASRDWVEQYF
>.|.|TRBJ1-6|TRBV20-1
TGCAGTGCCTCCGCTAATTCACCCCTCCACTTT
CSASANSPLHF
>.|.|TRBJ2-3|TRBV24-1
TGTGCCACCAGTGATTTGGGCAGAAACACAGATACGCAGTATTTT
CATSDLGRNTDTQYF
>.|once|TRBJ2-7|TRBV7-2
TGTGCCAGCAGCTCCGGAGGAGCTAGCGTTCCCTACGAGCAGTACTTC
CASSSGGASVPYEQYF
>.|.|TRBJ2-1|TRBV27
TGTGCCAGCAGTTTAGTATGGCTAGCCGTCCCCAGTGAGCAGTTCTTC
CASSLVWLAVPSEQFF
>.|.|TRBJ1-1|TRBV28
TGTGCCAGCAGAAGGACAGCGAACACTGAAGCTTTCTTT
CASRRTANTEAFF
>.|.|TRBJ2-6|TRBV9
TGTGCCAGCAGCGTCGATCCCGTTGGTGGGGCCAACGTCCTGACTTTC
CASSVDPVGGANVLTF
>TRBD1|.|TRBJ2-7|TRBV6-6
TGTGCCAGCTCCTCGACAGGGCGGCTATCCTACGAGCAGTACTTC
CASSSTGRLSYEQYF
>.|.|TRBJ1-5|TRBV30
TGTGCCTGGAGCAACGGGGGGAAGAGCAATCAGCCCCAGCATTTT
CAWSNGGKSNQPQHF
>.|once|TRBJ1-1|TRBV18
TGTGCCAGCTCACCACCGCGGGACACTGAAGCTTTCTTT
CASSPPRDTEAFF
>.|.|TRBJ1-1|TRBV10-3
TGTGCCATCAGTGAGATAGCGGGGAACACTGAAGCTTTCTTT
CAISEIAGNTEAFF
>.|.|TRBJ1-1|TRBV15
TGTGCCACCAGCGACGGGCGGACCGCTGAAGCTTTCTTT
CATSDGRTAEAFF
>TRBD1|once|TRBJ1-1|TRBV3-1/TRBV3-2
TGTGCCAGCACCCCAACGTCGCCCAACAGACAGGGGGCTGAAGCTTTCTTT
CASTPTSPNRQGAEAFF
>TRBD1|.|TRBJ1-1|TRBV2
TGTGCCAGCAGTTTGACAGGGGGGAACACTGAAGCTTTCTTT
CASSLTGGNTEAFF
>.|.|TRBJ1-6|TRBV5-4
TGTGCCAGCAGCTGGGATAATTCACCCCTCCACTTT
CASSWDNSPLHF
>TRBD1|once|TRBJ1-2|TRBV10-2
TGCGCCACCTGGACAGGGGAAAGTAACTATGGCTACACCTTC
CATWTGESNYGYTF
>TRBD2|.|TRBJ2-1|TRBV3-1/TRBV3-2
TGTGCCAGCAGGACTAGCGGGAAGTCCTACAATGAGCAGTTCTTC
CASRTSGKSYNEQFF
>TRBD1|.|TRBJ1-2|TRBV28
TGTGCCAGCAGCCCAACAGGGGGCGGGTTTGCGGGCTATGGCTACACCTTC
CASSPTGGGFAGYGYTF
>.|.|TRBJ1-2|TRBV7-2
TGTGCCAGCAGCTTAAACGATGAAGGGTTATTTGGCTACACCTTC
CASSLNDEGLFGYTF
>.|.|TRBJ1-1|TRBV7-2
TGTGCCAGCAGCCCCCAGCGGAGCAACACTGAAGCTTTCTTT
CASSPQRSNTEAFF
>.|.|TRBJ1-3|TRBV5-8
TGTGCCAGCAGCTTGGCCAACTACTGGCCCACCATATATTTT
CASSLANYWPTIYF
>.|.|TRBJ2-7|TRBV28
TGTGCCAGCAGCACGACAGCAACCTTCCCCTACGAGCAGTACTTC
CASSTTATFPYEQYF